Reported below is one TCR beta chain. A library of TCRbeta sequences, prepared with unique molecular identifiers, was generated. TCRdb reanalysed the PCR reads using MiXCR and keeps one entry per CDR3 protein. The sample lists some 500,000 distinct CDR3 sequences, about 31% seen once, with about 2.3% in the top ten. Germline CDR1 reads SGHVS; CDR2 reads FNYEAQ. The ends were cut back, 5 bases at V and 2 bases at J, with 16 bases in the middle. There are 16 residues in the CDR3. This specimen comes from a study of T-cell reconstitution after alpha-beta-depleted transplantation in children. This chain connects TRBV7-6 to TRBJ1-5; no clear D. This sequence was found in a human donor who donated a stem cell graft to a child with aplastic anemia. Sequencing used PBMCs from the stem cell graft donor, obtained from the stem cell graft. DNA of the CDR3: TGTGCCAGCAGCCCAGCAGGAGGGCCGGGCAATCAGCCCCAGCATTTT. It yields the protein CASSPAGGPGNQPQHF. The full variable domain, its missing parts supplied by reference TRBV7-6 and TRBJ1-5, is GAGVSQSPRYKVTKRGQDVALRCDPISGHVSLYWYRQALGQGPEFLTYFNYEAQQDKSGLPNDRFSAERPEGSISTLTIQRTEQRDSAMYRCASSPAGGPGNQPQHFGDGTRLSIL.